This is a list of T cell receptor beta chains from one sample in a study of OX40 agonist ivuxolimab in advanced cancers. Using immunoSEQ multiplex PCR, the repertoire was profiled, and TCRdb retains in-frame clones only, with some absent. The sample includes 20,000 to 25,000 clones, approximately 90% of them seen just once. Sequencing used CD4+ or CD8+ T cells sorted from blood, obtained in a trial of the OX40 agonist ivuxolimab. Every receptor here comes from an adult with an advanced solid tumor such as melanoma, head and neck, liver or kidney cancer. Each CDR3 is given with its conserved first and last residue. D genes are given only for firm matches. Not all rows give a size; the values are once, few, many and, for expanded clones, a class.

d_gene	v_gene	j_gene	abundance	CDR3aa	CDR3nt
.	TRBV27	TRBJ2-5	.	CASSYGGGIQETQYF	TGTGCCAGCAGTTACGGCGGCGGGATCCAAGAGACCCAGTACTTC
TRBD2	TRBV29-1	TRBJ2-2	.	CSVAGTSRNTGELFF	TGCAGCGTTGCCGGGACTAGCAGAAACACCGGGGAGCTGTTTTTT
.	TRBV6-5	TRBJ2-7	.	CASSYSGSYEQYF	TGTGCCAGCAGTTACTCAGGGAGCTACGAGCAGTACTTC
TRBD2	TRBV9	TRBJ2-7	.	CASGGAGGTYEQYF	TGTGCCAGCGGGGGGGCGGGAGGCACCTACGAGCAGTACTTC
.	TRBV2	TRBJ2-5	.	CASSDVLGGGETQYF	TGTGCCAGCAGTGATGTACTCGGGGGCGGAGAGACCCAGTACTTC
.	TRBV10-3	TRBJ2-7	.	CAISVFHEQYF	TGTGCCATCAGTGTTTTCCACGAGCAGTACTTC
TRBD1	TRBV5-5	TRBJ2-7	.	CASSLVGQGYEQYF	TGTGCCAGCAGCTTGGTTGGACAGGGATACGAGCAGTACTTC
.	TRBV7-9	TRBJ2-1	.	CASSSVDSQTRDEQFF	TGTGCCAGCAGCTCGGTGGACTCACAAACGAGGGATGAGCAGTTCTTC
TRBD1	TRBV27	TRBJ1-2	.	CASSPSGTGGFYGYTF	TGTGCCAGCAGTCCGTCCGGGACAGGAGGCTTCTATGGCTACACCTTC
.	TRBV9	TRBJ2-1	.	CASSVYGYNEQFF	TGTGCCAGCAGCGTATACGGCTACAATGAGCAGTTCTTC
.	TRBV19	TRBJ2-1	.	CASSPKGGISYNEQFF	TGTGCCAGTAGTCCAAAGGGGGGGATCTCCTACAATGAGCAGTTCTTC
.	TRBV7-9	TRBJ2-1	.	CASSFVPGPLRTNEQFF	TGTGCCAGCAGCTTTGTTCCGGGACCTCTAAGAACCAATGAGCAGTTCTTC
TRBD1	TRBV9	TRBJ2-2	.	CASSGTGFGTGELFF	TGTGCCAGCAGCGGGACAGGGTTTGGCACCGGGGAGCTGTTTTTT
TRBD1	TRBV25-1	TRBJ2-7	.	CASSEFRDRRYEQYF	TGTGCCAGCAGTGAATTCCGGGACAGGAGATACGAGCAGTACTTC
.	TRBV6-6	TRBJ2-7	once	CASSYPAGAASYEQYF	TGTGCCAGCAGTTACCCTGCCGGCGCAGCCTCCTACGAGCAGTACTTC
TRBD1	TRBV13	TRBJ2-1	once	CASSLDRDRTNEQFF	TGTGCCAGCAGCTTAGACCGGGACAGAACTAATGAGCAGTTCTTC
TRBD1	TRBV6-5	TRBJ1-4	.	CASSYRGRQSDEKLFF	TGTGCCAGCAGTTACAGGGGGCGGCAGTCGGATGAAAAACTGTTTTTT
TRBD1	TRBV2	TRBJ1-2	.	CASSDTGGNYGYTF	TGTGCCAGCAGTGATACAGGGGGCAACTATGGCTACACCTTC
.	TRBV7-3	TRBJ2-7	.	CASSLVGNGYEQYF	TGTGCCAGCAGCTTAGTAGGGAACGGGTACGAGCAGTACTTC
.	TRBV7-8	TRBJ1-2	.	CASSLAPGASYGYTF	TGTGCCAGCAGCTTAGCGCCAGGCGCGAGCTATGGCTACACCTTC
.	TRBV27	TRBJ1-1	.	CASIPQGTNTEAFF	TGTGCCAGCATCCCGCAGGGCACGAACACTGAAGCTTTCTTT
.	TRBV7-9	TRBJ2-7	once	CASSFAGAYEQYF	TGTGCCAGCAGCTTTGCAGGGGCCTACGAGCAGTACTTC
.	TRBV7-6	TRBJ2-3	.	CASSLAGATDTQYF	TGTGCCAGCAGCTTAGCGGGCGCCACAGATACGCAGTATTTT
.	TRBV7-8	TRBJ2-7	.	CASSVHYEQYF	TGTGCCAGCAGCGTCCACTACGAGCAGTACTTC
.	TRBV6-4	TRBJ1-5	.	CAGRAWSGDQPQHF	TGTGCCGGCAGGGCCTGGTCTGGGGATCAGCCCCAGCATTTT
TRBD2	TRBV9	TRBJ2-1	.	CASSSGTSGTEQFF	TGTGCCAGCAGTTCCGGGACTAGCGGGACTGAGCAGTTCTTC
.	TRBV29-1	TRBJ2-7	.	CSVAPGRTPYEQYF	TGCAGCGTTGCCCCAGGGCGAACCCCCTACGAGCAGTACTTC
.	TRBV13	TRBJ2-3	.	CASSRESTDTQYF	TGTGCCAGCAGCCGGGAGAGCACAGATACGCAGTATTTT
.	TRBV7-9	TRBJ2-6	.	CASSSALSSGANVLTF	TGTGCCAGCAGCTCCGCCTTAAGCTCTGGGGCCAACGTCCTGACTTTC
.	TRBV13	TRBJ2-5	.	CASSLAGAAETQYF	TGTGCCAGCAGCTTAGCCGGGGCGGCGGAGACCCAGTACTTC
TRBD1	TRBV9	TRBJ2-5	once	CASSVSGTGGLGETQYF	TGTGCCAGCAGCGTCTCCGGGACAGGGGGCTTAGGAGAGACCCAGTACTTC
.	TRBV7-3	TRBJ2-2	few	CASSPFRLEIGTGELFF	TGTGCCAGCAGCCCATTCCGACTAGAGATAGGAACCGGGGAGCTGTTTTTT
TRBD2	TRBV6-6	TRBJ2-1	.	CASSTKLAGPYNEQFF	TGTGCCAGCAGTACCAAACTAGCGGGACCCTACAATGAGCAGTTCTTC
.	TRBV6-6	TRBJ2-1	.	CASSYSAEPPHNEQFF	TGTGCCAGCAGTTACTCGGCCGAGCCCCCACACAATGAGCAGTTCTTC
TRBD1	TRBV7-9	TRBJ1-2	.	CASASKVVLPGQGAWGYTF	TGTGCCAGCGCTTCGAAAGTGGTTTTGCCGGGACAGGGGGCTTGGGGCTACACCTTC
.	TRBV5-4	TRBJ2-1	.	CASSPPLKRAPNEQFF	TGTGCCAGCAGCCCCCCCTTAAAGAGAGCCCCCAATGAGCAGTTCTTC